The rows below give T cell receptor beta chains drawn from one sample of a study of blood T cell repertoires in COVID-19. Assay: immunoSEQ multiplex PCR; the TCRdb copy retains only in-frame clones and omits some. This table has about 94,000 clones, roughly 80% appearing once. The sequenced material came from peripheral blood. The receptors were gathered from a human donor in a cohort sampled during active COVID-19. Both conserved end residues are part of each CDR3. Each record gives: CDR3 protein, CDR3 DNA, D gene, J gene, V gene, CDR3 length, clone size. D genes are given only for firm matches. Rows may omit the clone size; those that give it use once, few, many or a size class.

CDR3: CASSPYGPSSYEQYF
DNA: TGTGCCAGCAGCCCTTACGGTCCAAGCTCCTACGAGCAGTACTTC
D: NA
J: TRBJ2-7
V: TRBV7-6
length: 15
size: NA

CDR3: CATSERDRGVPSTDTQYF
DNA: TGTGCCACCAGTGAAAGGGACAGGGGCGTCCCCTCCACAGATACGCAGTATTTT
D: TRBD1
J: TRBJ2-3
V: TRBV24-1
length: 18
size: few

CDR3: CASSLEFGQLNLDTQYF
DNA: TGTGCCAGCAGTTTAGAGTTCGGACAGCTAAACTTAGATACGCAGTATTTT
D: NA
J: TRBJ2-3
V: TRBV28
length: 17
size: NA

CDR3: CASSIPGGLAGVEQYF
DNA: TGTGCCAGTAGTATTCCCGGGGGACTAGCGGGAGTCGAGCAGTACTTC
D: TRBD2
J: TRBJ2-7
V: TRBV19
length: 16
size: NA

CDR3: CASSQEADGTDTQYF
DNA: TGTGCCAGCAGCCAAGAAGCGGATGGCACAGATACGCAGTATTTT
D: NA
J: TRBJ2-3
V: TRBV4-2
length: 15
size: NA

CDR3: CAAGRDGTGELFF
DNA: TGCGCCGCGGGCCGTGACGGCACCGGGGAGCTGTTTTTT
D: NA
J: TRBJ2-2
V: TRBV5-1
length: 13
size: NA

CDR3: CASSPVVTVAYEQYF
DNA: TGTGCCAGCAGCCCTGTCGTGACAGTTGCCTACGAGCAGTACTTC
D: NA
J: TRBJ2-7
V: TRBV3-1/TRBV3-2
length: 15
size: NA

CDR3: CASSSGDRVKYEQYF
DNA: TGCGCCAGCAGCTCGGGGGACAGGGTCAAATACGAGCAGTACTTC
D: TRBD1
J: TRBJ2-7
V: TRBV5-1
length: 15
size: few

CDR3: CASSQPRLGNTIYF
DNA: TGTGCCAGCAGCCAACCGAGGTTAGGAAACACCATATATTTT
D: NA
J: TRBJ1-3
V: TRBV3-1/TRBV3-2
length: 14
size: few

CDR3: CATSDTGQGWYEQYF
DNA: TGTGCCACCAGTGATACGGGACAGGGCTGGTACGAGCAGTACTTC
D: TRBD1
J: TRBJ2-7
V: TRBV24-1
length: 15
size: few

CDR3: CASSLQGRRTDTQYF
DNA: TGTGCCAGCAGCTTACAGGGTCGACGCACAGATACGCAGTATTTT
D: NA
J: TRBJ2-3
V: TRBV5-4
length: 15
size: NA

CDR3: CAWSLTFGNTIYF
DNA: TGTGCCTGGAGTTTAACTTTTGGAAACACCATATATTTT
D: NA
J: TRBJ1-3
V: TRBV30
length: 13
size: NA